This TCR beta chain was recorded in a study of response to subunit inactivated influenza vaccine. The study, taken as a whole, reports: Every seasonal influenza vaccination brings in few new T cells, the authors suggested.

In this sample, this clonotype turned up many times. The antigen remains unidentified. From the RT-PCR reads, TCRdb called clonotypes with MiXCR, one entry per CDR3 protein. This sample carries about 500,000 distinct CDR3 sequences, roughly 13% of them seen once, and the ten largest clones take around 13%. V trimming: 7 bases; J trimming: 1 base; junction bases outside the gene matches: 8. This CDR3 is 16 amino acids long. Here the sequenced sample was PBMCs from blood, taken roughly 45 days after vaccination. This receptor was obtained from a man aged 45 to 65 who received an inactivated influenza vaccine. V and J are TRBV12-3 or TRBV12-4 and TRBJ2-1; 9 bases fit TRBD2. The DNA of the CDR3 is TGTGCCAGCACCGGACTAGCGATGGTTTCCTACAATGAGCAGTTCTTC. The encoded protein is CASTGLAMVSYNEQFF.